Shown below are 20 T cell receptor beta chains from a single sample sequenced in a study of cytomegalovirus exposure and HLA in healthy donors. PCR employed 60 Vbeta and 13 Jbeta primers. Repertoires were generated with immunoSEQ multiplex PCR, while TCRdb's copy carries only in-frame clones and drops some. This table holds tens of thousands of clones, around 75% found once. Sequenced: PBMCs. The receptors originated from a woman between 25 and 40 years old in good health and CMV-seropositive.

The J gene is TRBJ1-1, the V gene TRBV2; weak D call: TRBD1 (6 bases). CDR3 length equals 17 residues. Germline V lookup: CDR1 SNHLY, CDR2 FYNNEI. V lost 6 bases and J lost 6, with 26 bases in between. In nucleotides, the CDR3 is TGTGCCAGCAGACGGGCGACGAGGGTAAGACAGGACTCTGAAGCTTTCTTT. Encoded protein: CASRRATRVRQDSEAFF.

This chain uses TRBV9 with TRBJ2-7, with TRBD2 identical over 14 bases. Germline CDR1 and CDR2: SGDLS and YYNGEE. The CDR3 is 15 amino acids. J lost 7 bases, V lost 4 bases, and 7 bases had no gene match. The CDR3 spells CASSTGLAGVGEQYF. CDR3 nucleotides: TGTGCCAGCAGCACGGGACTAGCGGGAGTAGGGGAGCAGTACTTC. Full variable domain (rest looked up from reference TRBV9 and TRBJ2-7): DSGVTQTPKHLITATGQRVTLRCSPRSGDLSVYWYQQSLDQGLQFLIQYYNGEERAKGNILERFSAQQFPDLHSELNLSSLELGDSALYFCASSTGLAGVGEQYFGPGTRLTVT.

This clone was seen once. The chain uses TRBV9 and TRBJ1-1; unclear D gene. The CDR3 spans 14 residues. V was shortened by 2 bases and J by 3 bases, with 11 bases between the two germline ends. The germline gives CDR1 SGDLS, CDR2 YYNGEE. The CDR3 loop is CASSVAGFDTEAFF. CDR3 DNA: TGTGCCAGCAGCGTTGCGGGATTCGACACTGAAGCTTTCTTT.

The chain is built from TRBV2 and TRBJ1-6; D possibly corresponds to TRBD1 (6 bases). Germline assignment: CDR1 SNHLY and CDR2 FYNNEI. The CDR3 consists of 13 residues. The V and J ends lost 8 bases and 9 bases respectively, with 14 bases between them. The CDR3, as DNA: TGTGCCAGCGACCCTCGGACAGCTTCACCCCTCCACTTT. Protein sequence: CASDPRTASPLHF.

The rearrangement links TRBV27 to TRBJ2-2; tentatively, D is TRBD1 (5 bases). CDR1 is MNHEY and CDR2 is SMNVEV in the germline V gene (reference sequence). CDR3 length: 16 residues. V shed 3 bases and J shed 0 bases, with 11 bases lying between them. The chain's CDR3 is CASSFTTDSNTGELFF. The CDR3, as DNA: TGTGCCAGCAGTTTCACGACAGATTCGAACACCGGGGAGCTGTTTTTT.

The chain has TRBV14 and TRBJ2-2, with 9 bases lining up with TRBD2. Germline V gene sequence: CDR1 SGHDN, CDR2 FVKESK. The length of the CDR3 is 17 residues. V dropped 2 bases and J dropped 4; count of bases not matched to a gene: 8. The CDR3 nucleotides are TGTGCCAGCAGCCAATCGAGGCGGGAGGGCCTCACCGGGGAGCTGTTTTTT. Its protein product is CASSQSRREGLTGELFF.

Turning to this clone: Its ends do not fully match the called genes, so a read error is possible. V gene TRBV7-8 combines with J gene TRBJ1-3; D unclear. Germline-derived CDR1 and CDR2 are SGHVS and FQNEAQ. This CDR3 has 15 amino acids. Here the CDR3 reads CASSDSRAPGSTIYF. The CDR3 DNA sequence: TGTGCCAGCAGCGACTCCCGTGCCCCTGGAAGCACCATATATTTT.

The rearrangement links TRBV6-1 to TRBJ2-2; D is ambiguous. Looked up from germline, CDR1 is MNHNS and CDR2 is SASEGT. The CDR3 consists of 14 residues. V was shortened by 2 bases and J by 3 bases, with 7 bases between the two germline ends. CDR3 in amino acids: CASSELRYTGELFF. CDR3 in DNA: TGTGCCAGCAGTGAACTTCGTTACACCGGGGAGCTGTTTTTT.

J is TRBJ1-1 and V is TRBV7-6; D unresolved. Trimming stripped 2 bases from V and 4 bases from J, with 8 bases between. CDR1 SGHVS and CDR2 FNYEAQ come from the germline V gene. The CDR3 has 13 residues. CDR3 nucleotides: TGTGCCAGCAGCTTACTTCGAGGCACTGAAGCTTTCTTT. Translated: CASSLLRGTEAFF.

The chain carries TRBV29-1 and TRBJ2-1; TRBD2 matches at 11 bases. The CDR3 has 15 residues. V shed 5 bases, J shed 1 base, and the junction held 4 bases outside the gene matches. Germline V gives CDR1 SQVTM, CDR2 ANQGSEA. The CDR3 DNA reads as TGCAGCGTTCCACTAGCGGGAGTTTCCTACAATGAGCAGTTCTTC. Residues: CSVPLAGVSYNEQFF.

The V and J genes are TRBV2 and TRBJ2-7; TRBD2 agrees at 7 bases. The CDR3 sequence is 16 residues long. J lost 4 bases, V lost 4 bases, and 13 bases had no gene match. Germline V gene lookup returns CDR1 SNHLY and CDR2 FYNNEI. CDR3 sequence reads: CASSGSGGGPPYEQYF. CDR3 bases: TGTGCCAGCAGTGGATCTGGGGGAGGGCCACCTTACGAGCAGTACTTC.

The V call is TRBV5-4, the J call TRBJ2-3; TRBD1 aligns across 7 bases. The germline V gene has CDR1 SGHNT and CDR2 YYREEE (reference sequence). Trimming took 4 bases from V and 2 from J; bases not matched to a gene: 4. The CDR3 is 14 amino acids. CDR3 sequence: CASSPGTATDTQYF. As DNA, the CDR3 is TGTGCCAGCAGCCCCGGGACAGCCACAGATACGCAGTATTTT.

In its sample, this clone was seen a few times. V usage is TRBV28 and J usage is TRBJ2-7, with 12 bases matching TRBD2. Germline CDR1 is MDHEN and CDR2 is SYDVKM. V lost 4 bases and J lost 4; bases outside the gene matches: 5. This CDR3 is 15 amino acids long. The CDR3 DNA sequence: TGTGCCAGCAGTTCTAGCGGGAGGGCCCGTTACGAGCAGTACTTC. Translation gives CASSSSGRARYEQYF.

V is TRBV5-4 and J is TRBJ1-1, with a possible D match to TRBD1 (5 bases). The ends were cut back, 0 bases at V and 5 bases at J, with 11 bases in the middle. CDR3 size: 14 residues. The germline gives CDR1 SGHNT, CDR2 YYREEE (reference sequence). For the CDR3, the DNA is TGTGCCAGCAGCTTGGGGGCTCGGGGGACTGAAGCTTTCTTT. This gives the protein CASSLGARGTEAFF.

The CDR3 protein is CASSFFVGGQAYEQYF. CDR3 sequence (DNA): TGCGCCAGCAGCTTCTTTGTGGGCGGGCAAGCCTACGAGCAGTACTTC. V is TRBV5-1 and J is TRBJ2-7; D may be TRBD2 (5 bases). CDR3 length equals 16 residues. The ends were cut back, 2 bases at V and 2 bases at J, with 17 bases in the middle. Germline-derived CDR1 and CDR2 are SGHRS and YFSETQ.

The chain carries TRBV7-3 and TRBJ2-3, with 8 bases identical to TRBD2. Per the germline V gene, CDR1 is SGHTA and CDR2 is FQGTGA. The CDR3 sequence is 15 residues long. J was trimmed by 5 bases and V by 2 bases; bases with no gene match: 6. In nucleotides, the CDR3 is TGTGCCAGCAGCTTAGCGGGAGGAGCAAGAGATACGCAGTATTTT. Translated, it gives CASSLAGGARDTQYF.

The chain couples TRBV4-3 to TRBJ2-2; TRBD1 aligns across 7 bases. Germline CDR1 LGHNA, CDR2 YSLEER. V shed 3 bases and J 6 bases; nucleotides not matched to a gene: 7. The CDR3 has 15 amino acids. The chain's CDR3 is CASSQAKTGAGELFF. DNA for the CDR3: TGCGCCAGCAGCCAGGCCAAAACAGGGGCCGGGGAGCTGTTTTTT.

J is TRBJ1-1 and V is TRBV7-3; weak D call: TRBD1 (6 bases). CDR1 and CDR2 (germline): SGHTA, FQGTGA. The V end was cut by 5 bases, the J end by 6 bases, with 10 bases between. The CDR3 is made up of 12 amino acids. CDR3 DNA: TGTGCCAGCAGCGAACAGGGCTCTGAAGCTTTCTTT. This codes for CASSEQGSEAFF.

The rearrangement links TRBV10-3 to TRBJ2-3; 8 nucleotides agree with TRBD2. The CDR3 extends over 14 amino acids. Germline CDR1 and CDR2: ENHRY and SYGVKD. Germline trimming cut 10 bases from V and 3 bases from J; bases unmatched to any gene: 9. CDR3 residues: CATQSGRGTDTQYF. The CDR3 DNA is TGTGCCACCCAGAGCGGGAGAGGAACAGATACGCAGTATTTT.

This chain connects TRBV7-2 to TRBJ2-5, with TRBD1 as a possible D gene (6 bases). This CDR3 is built from 15 residues. Germline V gives CDR1 SGHTA, CDR2 FQGNSA. Deletions cut 4 bases from V and 4 bases from J, with 16 bases between. The CDR3 DNA follows: TGTGCCAGCAGCTCCACAGGGAATTTTGGAGAGACCCAGTACTTC. Translating it yields CASSSTGNFGETQYF.